Shown below are 11 T cell receptor beta chains from a single sample sequenced in a study of Ad26.COV2.S vaccination and SARS-CoV-2 variants. Generated by immunoSEQ multiplex PCR, the TCRdb table keeps only in-frame clones and is missing some. The table shows about 330,000 clones, with 85% to 90% occurring only once. Treatment defined: 15 to 20 received Ad26.COV2.S at low or high dose, single or two shots; about five received placebo; per-sample allocation not given. Vaccine and placebo recipients were sampled on day 63 after the first injection. The sequencing here drew on peripheral blood, taken in a trial of Ad26.COV2.S vaccine versus placebo. These receptors were obtained from a person between 18 and 59 years old who received the Ad26.COV2.S COVID-19 vaccine or a placebo.

J is TRBJ1-3 and V is TRBV13; D perhaps matches TRBD1 (6 bases). The CDR3 has 15 residues. The germline V gene encodes CDR1 PRHDT and CDR2 FYEKMQ (reference sequence). Trimming removed 5 bases at V and 0 bases at J, with 11 bases between. CDR3 loop: CASSLGTPSGNTIYF. The CDR3 coding sequence is TGTGCCAGCAGCCTCGGGACACCCTCTGGAAACACCATATATTTT.

CDR3 sequence (DNA): TGTGCCAGCAGCTTTTACAGGGTGAAACTGTTTTTT. Protein: CASSFYRVKLFF. V gene TRBV7-9 combines with J gene TRBJ1-4; possibly TRBD1 for D (6 bases). With 3 bases removed from V and 11 bases from J, the gap between germline ends came to 10 bases. Germline V lookup: CDR1 SEHNR, CDR2 FQNEAQ (reference sequence). CDR3 length equals 12 residues.

The chain joins TRBV4-1 to TRBJ2-7; D is possibly TRBD2 (5 bases). V lost 0 bases to trimming and J lost 0 bases, with 6 bases between them. Germline-derived CDR1 and CDR2 are MGHRA and YSYEKL. The CDR3 sequence is 14 residues long. The CDR3: CASSQEGASYEQYF. The CDR3 DNA reads as TGCGCCAGCAGCCAAGAGGGAGCCTCCTACGAGCAGTACTTC.

This rearrangement joins TRBV10-1 to TRBJ2-7; TRBD1 is a possible D gene (5 bases). The CDR3 is 13 residues long. The germline CDR1 and CDR2 sequences are WNHNN and SYGVQD (reference sequence). V lost 3 bases and J 6 bases, leaving 12 bases between the germline ends. The CDR3 sequence: CASSDVSQGEQYF. The CDR3 region has the DNA TGCGCCAGCAGTGACGTGAGCCAGGGCGAGCAGTACTTC.

This chain connects TRBV19 to TRBJ1-2; 10 bases map to TRBD1. CDR3 length equals 13 residues. V lost 11 bases, J lost 3 bases, and 6 bases stayed unmatched. Germline values: CDR1 LNHDA, CDR2 SQIVND (reference sequence). The CDR3 loop is CAGRQGADYGYTF. DNA for the CDR3: TGTGCCGGGAGACAGGGGGCAGACTATGGCTACACCTTC.

This clone was detected only once. The chain combines TRBV11-2 with TRBJ2-5, with D possibly being TRBD1 or TRBD2 (5 bases each). CDR3 length: 13 amino acids. From germline, CDR1 is SGHAT and CDR2 FQNNGV. V shed 8 bases and J shed 7 bases, with 17 bases lying between them. The DNA for the CDR3 is TGTGCCAGCGGACGGGACGCCTTTGGGACCCAGTACTTC. This sequence encodes CASGRDAFGTQYF.

The chain uses TRBV4-3 and TRBJ2-1; 10 bases align to TRBD2. The CDR3 has 16 residues. Germline-derived CDR1 and CDR2 are LGHNA and YSLEER. J was trimmed by 3 bases and V by 3 bases; bases with no gene match: 5. This CDR3 is CASSHCTSGNYNEQFF. For the CDR3, the DNA is TGCGCCAGCAGCCATTGTACTAGCGGGAACTACAATGAGCAGTTCTTC.

J is TRBJ2-7 and V is TRBV4-2; D is unresolved. Trimming took off 2 bases at V and 3 bases at J, with 8 bases between the two ends. The CDR3 totals 13 residues. From germline, CDR1 is LGHNA and CDR2 YNFKEQ. The CDR3 protein is CASSQLMYYEQYV. CDR3 DNA: TGTGCCAGCAGCCAACTAATGTACTACGAGCAGTACGTC.

Regarding this clone: Distinct nucleotide sequences in the sample also encode this CDR3. The chain combines TRBV19 with TRBJ2-2, with D possibly being TRBD2 (6 bases). The length of the CDR3 is 14 residues. The V and J ends lost 4 bases and 3 bases respectively, with 9 bases between them. Germline V lookup: CDR1 LNHDA, CDR2 SQIVND (reference sequence). The DNA of the CDR3 is TGTGCCAGTAGTAGCGGGGACGACACCGGGGAGCTGTTTTTT. Protein: CASSSGDDTGELFF.

This chain links TRBV11-3 with TRBJ2-3; D is uncertain. The CDR3 consists of 11 residues. Germline loops: CDR1 SGHNT, CDR2 YENEEA. With 2 bases removed from V and 6 bases from J, the gap between germline ends came to 3 bases. CDR3 sequence: CASSLFDTQYF. The CDR3 coding sequence is TGTGCCAGCAGCTTATTCGATACGCAGTATTTT.

The genes are TRBV7-3 and TRBJ1-1; D is ambiguous. V gave up 4 bases and J gave up 7 bases, with 10 bases separating them. Per the germline V gene, CDR1 is SGHTA and CDR2 is FQGTGA. CDR3 size: 12 residues. The CDR3, as DNA: TGTGCCAGCAGCTCCCTTCGGGGTGAAGCTTTCTTT. The encoded protein is CASSSLRGEAFF.